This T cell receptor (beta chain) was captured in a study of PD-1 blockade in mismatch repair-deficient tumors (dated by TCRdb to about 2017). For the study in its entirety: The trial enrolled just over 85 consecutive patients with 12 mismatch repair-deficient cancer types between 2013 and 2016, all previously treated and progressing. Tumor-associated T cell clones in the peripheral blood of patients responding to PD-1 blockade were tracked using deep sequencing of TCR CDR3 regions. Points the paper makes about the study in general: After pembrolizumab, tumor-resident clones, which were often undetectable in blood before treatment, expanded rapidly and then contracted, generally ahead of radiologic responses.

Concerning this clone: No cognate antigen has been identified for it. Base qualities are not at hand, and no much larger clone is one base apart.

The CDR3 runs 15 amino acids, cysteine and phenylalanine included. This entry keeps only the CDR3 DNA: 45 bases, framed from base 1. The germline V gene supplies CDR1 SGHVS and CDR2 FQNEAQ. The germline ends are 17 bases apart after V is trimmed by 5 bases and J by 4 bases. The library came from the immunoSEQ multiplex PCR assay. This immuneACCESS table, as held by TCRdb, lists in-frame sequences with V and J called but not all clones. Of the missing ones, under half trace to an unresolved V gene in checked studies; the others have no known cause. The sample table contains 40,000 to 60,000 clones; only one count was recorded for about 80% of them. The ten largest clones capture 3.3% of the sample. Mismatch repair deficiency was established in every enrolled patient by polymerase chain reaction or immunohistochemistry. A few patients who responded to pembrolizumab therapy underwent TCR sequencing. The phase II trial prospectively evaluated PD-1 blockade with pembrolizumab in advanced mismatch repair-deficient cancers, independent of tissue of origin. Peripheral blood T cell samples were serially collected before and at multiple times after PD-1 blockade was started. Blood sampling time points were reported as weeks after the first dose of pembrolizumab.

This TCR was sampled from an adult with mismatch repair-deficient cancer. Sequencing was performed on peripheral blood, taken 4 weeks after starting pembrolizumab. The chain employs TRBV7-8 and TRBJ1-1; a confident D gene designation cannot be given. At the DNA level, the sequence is TGTGCCAGCAGCCCCCCAGGAGGGATCGGCACTGAAGCTTTCTTT. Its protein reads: CASSPPGGIGTEAFF. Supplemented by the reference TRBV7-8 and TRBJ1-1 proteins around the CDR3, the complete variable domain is GAGVSQSPRYKVAKRGQDVALRCDPISGHVSLFWYQQALGQGPEFLTYFQNEAQLDKSGLPSDRFFAERPEGSVSTLKIQRTQQEDSAVYLCASSPPGGIGTEAFFGQGTRLTVV.